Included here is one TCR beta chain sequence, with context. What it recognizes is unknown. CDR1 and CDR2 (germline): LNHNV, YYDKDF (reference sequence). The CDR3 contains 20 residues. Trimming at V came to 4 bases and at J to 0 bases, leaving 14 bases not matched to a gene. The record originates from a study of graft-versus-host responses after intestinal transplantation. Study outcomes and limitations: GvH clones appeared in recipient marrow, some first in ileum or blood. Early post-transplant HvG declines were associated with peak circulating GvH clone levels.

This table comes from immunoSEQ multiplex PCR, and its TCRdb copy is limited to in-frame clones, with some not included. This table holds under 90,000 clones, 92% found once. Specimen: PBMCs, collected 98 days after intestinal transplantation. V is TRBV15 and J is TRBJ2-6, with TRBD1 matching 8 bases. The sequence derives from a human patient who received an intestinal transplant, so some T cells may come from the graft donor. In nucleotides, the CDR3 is TGTGCCACCAGCACCCTCTTGACCGGGACAGGCATCTCTGGGGCCAACGTCCTGACTTTC. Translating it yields CATSTLLTGTGISGANVLTF.